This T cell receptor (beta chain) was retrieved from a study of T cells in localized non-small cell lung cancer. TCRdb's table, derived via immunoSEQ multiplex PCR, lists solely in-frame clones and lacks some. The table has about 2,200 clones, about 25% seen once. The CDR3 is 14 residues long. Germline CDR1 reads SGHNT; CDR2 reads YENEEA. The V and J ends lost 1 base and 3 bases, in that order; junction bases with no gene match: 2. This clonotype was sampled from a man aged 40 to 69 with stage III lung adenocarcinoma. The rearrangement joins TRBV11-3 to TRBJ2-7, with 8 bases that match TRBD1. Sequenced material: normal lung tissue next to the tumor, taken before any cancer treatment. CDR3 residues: CASSLGTGNYEQYF. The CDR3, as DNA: TGTGCCAGCAGCTTAGGGACAGGGAACTACGAGCAGTACTTC. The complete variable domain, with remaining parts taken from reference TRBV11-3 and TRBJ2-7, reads EAGVVQSPRYKIIEKKQPVAFWCNPISGHNTLYWYLQNLGQGPELLIRYENEEAVDDSQLPKDRFSAERLKGVDSTLKIQPAELGDSAVYLCASSLGTGNYEQYFGPGTRLTVT.